What follows are 9 T cell receptor beta chains derived from one specimen sequenced in a study of T cell repertoires in cytomegalovirus infection. Which antigens these TCRs recognize remains unknown. Each CDR3 protein is one row after TCRdb ran MiXCR on the reads. The sample lists hundreds of thousands of distinct CDR3 sequences, roughly 30% occurring once. Specimen: cultured PBMCs, collected from culture after CMV antigen stimulation. The origin of the receptors is a human donor in good health (CMV status not recorded). Some clones in this sample may be carry-over from other donors' samples.

This clonotype was observed a single time. The chain links TRBV2 to TRBJ1-2; TRBD1 might be the D (5 bases). The CDR3 is 11 amino acids. Germline V gene data show CDR1 as SNHLY and CDR2 as FYNNEI. V was clipped by 5 bases and J by 8 bases, with 9 bases between them. The CDR3 coding sequence is TGTGCCAGCAGTTGGGGCCAGGGCTACACCTTC. Amino acids: CASSWGQGYTF.

This clonotype occurred a few times. The chain carries TRBV6-1 and TRBJ2-7; either TRBD1 or TRBD2 may fit D (5 bases each). The V end was cut by 2 bases, the J end by 11 bases, with 19 bases between. The germline CDR1 and CDR2 sequences are MNHNS and SASEGT. CDR3 length: 14 amino acids. The DNA for the CDR3 is TGTGCCAGCAGTGAAAATCCGGGGCCAACGAGGGAGTACTTC. This translates into CASSENPGPTREYF.

V and J are TRBV5-1 and TRBJ2-1; a possible D gene is TRBD2 (6 bases). V lost 4 bases, J lost 3 bases, and 20 bases lay in between. This CDR3 has 17 amino acids. Germline V CDR1 and CDR2: SGHRS, YFSETQ. The chain's CDR3 is CASSRESGPTFYNEQFF. The CDR3 DNA reads as TGCGCCAGCAGCAGAGAAAGCGGGCCCACCTTCTACAATGAGCAGTTCTTC.

V usage is TRBV28 and J usage is TRBJ1-3; the D is unclear. Trimming pared 8 bases from V and 0 bases from J, leaving 11 bases between. Germline values: CDR1 MDHEN, CDR2 SYDVKM. The CDR3 totals 14 residues. CDR3 nucleotides: TGTGCCAGCGATGATGGAGGCTCTGGAAACACCATATATTTT. The encoded protein is CASDDGGSGNTIYF.

The chain employs TRBV4-2 and TRBJ2-1; 12 positions match TRBD2. The CDR3 runs 15 residues. Germline V gene data show CDR1 as LGHNA and CDR2 as YNFKEQ. V trimming: 7 bases; J trimming: 8 bases; junction bases outside the gene matches: 9. The CDR3 loop reads CASTLAGGPGDEQFF. As DNA, the CDR3 is TGTGCCAGCACTCTAGCGGGGGGGCCGGGGGATGAGCAGTTCTTC.

This chain connects TRBV5-1 to TRBJ2-3, with TRBD2 matching over 7 bases. V was clipped by 0 bases and J by 1 base; unmatched bases: 5. CDR1 is SGHRS and CDR2 is YFSETQ in the germline V gene. The CDR3 loop spans 16 amino acids. This CDR3 is CASSLAHAGGTDTQYF. In DNA form, the CDR3 reads TGCGCCAGCAGCTTGGCCCATGCGGGGGGCACAGATACGCAGTATTTT.

The chain combines TRBV7-9 with TRBJ2-1; D possibly corresponds to TRBD1 (8 bases). Germline CDR1 and CDR2: SEHNR and FQNEAQ (reference sequence). This CDR3 is built from 19 residues. The V gene lost 4 bases and the J gene lost 7 bases, with 29 bases spanning the gap. This CDR3 is CASSSLPWTGREGRNEQFF. The CDR3 DNA reads as TGTGCCAGCAGCTCCCTCCCTTGGACAGGGAGGGAGGGGAGGAATGAGCAGTTCTTC.

This clonotype was detected a few times. The chain has TRBV10-3 and TRBJ2-3; 10 bases are shared with TRBD1. Germline lookup yields CDR1 ENHRY and CDR2 SYGVKD. The CDR3 extends over 14 amino acids. With V trimmed by 5 bases and J by 6 bases, 5 bases remained unmatched. The CDR3 spells CAISRQGADDTQYF. In DNA form, the CDR3 reads TGTGCCATCAGTAGACAGGGGGCAGACGATACGCAGTATTTT.

The chain links TRBV5-1 to TRBJ2-1; 9 nucleotides match TRBD2. V gave up 4 bases and J gave up 8 bases; unmatched junction bases: 7. The CDR3 extends over 14 amino acids. Germline CDR1 and CDR2: SGHRS and YFSETQ. Here the CDR3 DNA reads TGCGCCAGCAGCCCCGGGACTAGCAATGATGAGCAGTTCTTC. Amino acid sequence: CASSPGTSNDEQFF.